The entry below describes one T cell receptor beta chain. Its target is not known. Germline-derived CDR1 and CDR2 are SGHTA and FQGTGA. CDR3 length equals 13 residues. V was pared by 2 bases and J by 2 bases, with 6 bases between. No infections or other immune events were documented during collection. The sample originates from a study of identifying expanded T cells in peripheral blood. Study-level findings and limits: Over approximately two and four weeks, about 15 and 18 clones changed, versus around 1.3 between replicates. Variance in clone template counts between approximately 2-week samples significantly increased with total template count across all healthy donors.

Clones were sequenced by immunoSEQ multiplex PCR, and TCRdb holds only the in-frame ones, with some missing. The table lists tens of thousands of clones, 70% to 90% of them singletons, with 2.8% in the top ten. Sequencing was done on a sample of blood. This TCR came from a person between 18 and 69 years old in good health. The chain is built from TRBV7-3 and TRBJ2-5; D is undetermined. CDR3: CASSLSSQETQYF. In DNA, the CDR3 is TGTGCCAGCAGCTTATCGAGTCAAGAGACCCAGTACTTC.